A single sample gave rise to the 22 T cell receptor beta chains below, sequenced in a study of glioma-infiltrating T cells (dated by TCRdb to about 2016). TCRdb names Illumina MiSeq as the instrument used. The iRepertoire nested amplicon-rescue multiplex PCR (arm-PCR) platform was used to amplify TCR alpha and beta CDR3 regions from RNA. TCRdb trimmed the raw reads at Q25, called clones with MiXCR and kept productive beta chains. Records with the same CDR3 protein are collapsed into one entry carrying the most frequent genes and DNA. This sample is represented by over 80,000 distinct CDR3 sequences; 35% to 50% of them were singletons. Clones ranked in the top ten supply 30% to 40% of the sample. The source material was glioma tissue, nonneoplastic brain tissue, or PBMCs (not recorded which). The receptors originated from a human donor with low-grade glioma or glioblastoma, undergoing nonglioma brain surgery, or in good health (not recorded which).

The rearrangement links TRBV4-1 to TRBJ1-5; 10 positions match TRBD1. Germline V gene sequence: CDR1 MGHRA, CDR2 YSYEKL. The length of the CDR3 is 16 residues. Trimming took 3 bases from V and 11 from J; bases not matched to a gene: 13. The DNA for the CDR3 is TGCGCCAGCAGCCAGACGACAGGGGGCCCCCAAGAGACCCAGCATTTT. It translates to CASSQTTGGPQETQHF.

For this clonotype: One end of the junction is discordant with germline, which a read error may explain. The chain couples TRBV28 to TRBJ1-4, with D unclear. Germline values: CDR1 MDHEN, CDR2 SYDVKM. The CDR3 is made up of 19 amino acids. CDR3: CASSLSPGKTETTNEELFF. In DNA form, the CDR3 reads TGTGCCAGTAGTTTAAGTCCCGGAAAAACAGAGACAACTAATGAGGAACTGTTTTTT. The full variable domain, with the rest looked up from reference TRBV28 and TRBJ1-4, is DVKVTQSSRYLVKRTGEKVFLECVQDMDHENMFWYRQDPGLGLRLIYFSYDVKMKEKGDIPEGYSVSREKKERFSLILESASTNQTSMYLCASSLSPGKTETTNEELFFGSGTQLSVL.

There are many counts of this clonotype. The rearrangement joins TRBV6-1 to TRBJ1-2, with D unresolved. The V end lost 5 bases, the J end lost 4 bases, and 17 bases lay between the germline ends. The CDR3 sequence is 15 residues long. Germline CDR1 and CDR2: MNHNS and SASEGT. The CDR3 DNA reads as TGTGCCAGCAGTTTTGGCCCTCATCGGAGCTATGGCTACACCTTC. The encoded protein is CASSFGPHRSYGYTF.

This clonotype was counted ten times or more. The chain has TRBV4-3 and TRBJ2-1; D ambiguous. The length of the CDR3 is 15 residues. The germline V gene has CDR1 LGHNA and CDR2 YSLEER. Deletions cut 4 bases from V and 2 bases from J, with 12 bases between. This CDR3 is CASSPTRLAYNEQFF. The CDR3 DNA is TGCGCCAGCAGCCCTACCCGGCTCGCCTACAATGAGCAGTTCTTC.

The chain is built from TRBV14 and TRBJ2-4; weak D call: TRBD2 (6 bases). Trimming took off 9 bases at V and 9 bases at J, with 21 bases between the two ends. Germline CDR1 and CDR2: SGHDN and FVKESK. The CDR3 covers 14 residues. The CDR3 reads CARGPETSSGIQYF. The CDR3 nucleotides are TGTGCCAGAGGCCCGGAGACTAGTTCTGGCATTCAGTACTTC.

The genes are TRBV12-3 or TRBV12-4 and TRBJ2-1, with TRBD2 as a possible D gene (6 bases). Between the trimmed V and J ends, which lost 0 bases and 13 bases, there was a span of 10 bases. The CDR3 loop spans 12 amino acids. DNA of the CDR3: TGTGCCAGCAGTTTAGCTAGCGGTGATCAGTTCTTC. It encodes CASSLASGDQFF.

The sample holds many counts of this clonotype. The chain is built from TRBV20-1 and TRBJ1-2, with D unresolved. The V and J ends lost 2 bases and 8 bases respectively, with 12 bases between them. This CDR3 is 12 amino acids long. Germline loops: CDR1 DFQATT, CDR2 SNEGSKA (reference sequence). CDR3 sequence reads: CSARPGISGYTF. CDR3 DNA: TGCAGTGCTAGACCCGGGATCTCAGGCTACACCTTC.

Turning to this clonotype: One end of the junction varies from germline; a read error may be responsible. The V and J genes are TRBV19 and TRBJ1-1, with 9 bases identical to TRBD1. Germline loops: CDR1 LNHDA, CDR2 SQIVND (reference sequence). There are 16 residues in the CDR3. The CDR3 bases are TGTGCCAGTAGTATCCGAAAGACAGGGGGGAACACTGAACCTTTCTTC. It codes for CASSIRKTGGNTEPFF. Filled out from reference TRBV19 and TRBJ1-1, the complete variable domain reads DGGITQSPKYLFRKEGQNVTLSCEQNLNHDAMYWYRQDPGQGLRLIYYSQIVNDFQKGDIAEGYSVSREKKESFPLTVTSAQKNPTAFYLCASSIRKTGGNTEPFFGQGTRLTVV.

The sample holds a few counts of this clonotype. V and J are TRBV5-5 and TRBJ2-1; possible D gene TRBD1, 6 bases. The germline gives CDR1 SGHKS, CDR2 YYEKEE (reference sequence). CDR3 size: 17 residues. The germline V and J ends were trimmed by 4 bases and 6 bases, with 23 bases remaining between them. CDR3 residues: CASSPTGHFWERNEQFF. CDR3 bases: TGTGCCAGCAGCCCTACGGGACATTTTTGGGAACGCAATGAGCAGTTCTTC.

A word on this clonotype: The junction departs from germline at one end; a sequencing error may be responsible. The CDR3 here is CAGSYRGRGNEKLFF. CDR3 coding DNA: TGTGCCGGCAGTTACCGAGGGCGTGGTAATGAAAAACTGTTTTTT. The chain recombines TRBV6-6 with TRBJ1-4; D unclear. This CDR3 contains 15 residues. Germline CDR1 is MNHNY and CDR2 is SVGAGI (reference sequence).

In its sample, this clonotype was seen many times. V gene TRBV12-3 or TRBV12-4 combines with J gene TRBJ2-2; D not resolved. CDR3 length equals 12 residues. With 5 bases removed from V and 5 bases from J, the gap between germline ends came to 6 bases. CDR3 loop: CASSKTTGELFF. In DNA, the CDR3 is TGTGCCAGCAGTAAGACTACCGGGGAGCTGTTTTTT.

This clonotype has ten or more counts. The V gene is TRBV5-6, the J gene TRBJ2-5; tentatively, D is TRBD2 (6 bases). The CDR3 length is 15 residues. Germline values: CDR1 SGHDT, CDR2 YYEEEE. The ends were cut back, 4 bases at V and 5 bases at J, with 18 bases in the middle. In DNA form, the CDR3 reads TGTGCCAGCAGCGCCCCGGGAGTGATGTTTGAGACCCAGTACTTC. This translates into CASSAPGVMFETQYF. The full variable domain, its missing parts supplied by reference TRBV5-6 and TRBJ2-5, is DAGVTQSPTHLIKTRGQQVTLRCSPKSGHDTVSWYQQALGQGPQFIFQYYEEEERQRGNFPDRFSGHQFPNYSSELNVNALLLGDSALYLCASSAPGVMFETQYFGPGTRLLVL.

As regards this clonotype: This may come from a read error, since a much larger clone is one base off. The genes are TRBV12-3 or TRBV12-4 and TRBJ2-3, with D possibly being TRBD1 or TRBD2 (5 bases each). The V end lost 5 bases, the J end lost 4 bases, and 19 bases lay between the germline ends. This CDR3 has 16 amino acids. The CDR3 here is CASSLFGKGPSDTQYF. DNA for the CDR3: TGTGCCAGCAGTCTATTCGGGAAGGGACCTTCAGATACGCAGTATTTT.

This clonotype was counted many times. The chain links TRBV11-1 to TRBJ2-7, with D possibly TRBD2 on 6 matching bases. The CDR3 loop spans 15 amino acids. Trimming cost V 5 bases and J 5 bases, with 19 bases left between them. Germline V gene lookup returns CDR1 SGHAT and CDR2 FQDESV (reference sequence). CDR3 sequence reads: CASSHHAQRGDEQYF. Here the CDR3 DNA reads TGTGCCAGCAGCCACCACGCCCAGCGCGGGGACGAGCAGTACTTC.

In this sample, this clonotype turned up many times. This chain links TRBV7-8 with TRBJ2-5; D call uncertain. V was clipped by 2 bases and J by 1 base, with 8 bases between them. Germline V gene sequence: CDR1 SGHVS, CDR2 FQNEAQ. CDR3 length: 14 residues. The CDR3 sequence is CASSLKTAQETQYF. Here the CDR3 DNA reads TGTGCCAGCAGCTTAAAAACAGCCCAAGAGACCCAGTACTTC.

Many counts were recorded for this clonotype. This chain connects TRBV5-1 to TRBJ2-3, with a tentative D call TRBD2 (6 bases). This CDR3 contains 15 residues. V was clipped by 3 bases and J by 3 bases, with 14 bases between them. The germline V gene encodes CDR1 SGHRS and CDR2 YFSETQ. CDR3 nucleotide sequence: TGCGCCAGCAGCTCTGACGGGAGAGGAACAGATACGCAGTATTTT. Protein product: CASSSDGRGTDTQYF.

The genes are TRBV20-1 and TRBJ2-3; the D is unclear. The CDR3 length is 12 residues. The V gene lost 3 bases and the J gene lost 8 bases, with 12 bases spanning the gap. From germline, CDR1 is DFQATT and CDR2 SNEGSKA (reference sequence). The CDR3 loop is CSARLIVGTQYF. CDR3 DNA sequence: TGCAGTGCTAGGCTGATAGTAGGTACGCAGTATTTT.

This clonotype came up once. A much larger clone differs from this one at a single base, so this may be a read error. The V gene is TRBV2, the J gene TRBJ2-2, with unresolved D. V was cut by 6 bases and J by 9 bases, with 11 bases left in between. There are 12 residues in the CDR3. Germline assignment: CDR1 SNHLY and CDR2 FYNNEI. The CDR3 DNA reads TGTGCCAGCAGGACCTCGTCCTGGGAGCTGTTTTTT. This codes for CASRTSSWELFF.

This clonotype appeared many times. This sequence joins TRBV5-1 and TRBJ2-7; 12 bases agree with TRBD1. Trimming removed 4 bases from V and 4 bases from J; junction bases left unmatched: 6. The CDR3 sequence is 15 residues long. Per the germline V gene, CDR1 is SGHRS and CDR2 is YFSETQ. CDR3 in DNA: TGCGCCAGCAGCACCGGGACAGGGGGCTTGTACGAGCAGTACTTC. This gives the protein CASSTGTGGLYEQYF. Looking up the rest from reference TRBV5-1 and TRBJ2-7 gives the full variable domain: KAGVTQTPRYLIKTRGQQVTLSCSPISGHRSVSWYQQTPGQGLQFLFEYFSETQRNKGNFPGRFSGRQFSNSRSEMNVSTLELGDSALYLCASSTGTGGLYEQYFGPGTRLTVT.

This clonotype was recorded at least ten times. This chain connects TRBV3-1 to TRBJ2-5, with D perhaps matching TRBD1 or TRBD2 (6 bases each). The CDR3 is 15 residues long. CDR1 and CDR2 from the germline V gene are LGHDT and YNNKEL (reference sequence). Trimming pared 2 bases from V and 4 bases from J, leaving 14 bases between. The CDR3 region is CASSQRRGWGETQYF. In nucleotides, the CDR3 is TGTGCCAGCAGCCAACGGAGGGGGTGGGGAGAGACCCAGTACTTC.

V usage is TRBV6-2 or TRBV6-3 and J usage is TRBJ1-5; TRBD1 might be the D (5 bases). The CDR3 is made up of 16 amino acids. CDR1 and CDR2 (germline): MNHEY, SVGEGT. For the CDR3, the DNA is TGTGTTAGCAGTTACTCTTGGGGCTTCGGCAATCAGCCCCAGCATTTT. Its translation: CVSSYSWGFGNQPQHF.

The table lists this clonotype with many counts. The chain joins TRBV6-1 to TRBJ2-3; D unresolved. CDR1 MNHNS and CDR2 SASEGT come from the germline V gene. Trimming shortened V by 7 bases and J by 2 bases, and 13 bases separated the two germline ends. The CDR3 spans 14 residues. CDR3 nucleotides: TGTGCCAGCACCAAAAGGTCCGCCACAGATACGCAGTATTTT. This gives the protein CASTKRSATDTQYF.